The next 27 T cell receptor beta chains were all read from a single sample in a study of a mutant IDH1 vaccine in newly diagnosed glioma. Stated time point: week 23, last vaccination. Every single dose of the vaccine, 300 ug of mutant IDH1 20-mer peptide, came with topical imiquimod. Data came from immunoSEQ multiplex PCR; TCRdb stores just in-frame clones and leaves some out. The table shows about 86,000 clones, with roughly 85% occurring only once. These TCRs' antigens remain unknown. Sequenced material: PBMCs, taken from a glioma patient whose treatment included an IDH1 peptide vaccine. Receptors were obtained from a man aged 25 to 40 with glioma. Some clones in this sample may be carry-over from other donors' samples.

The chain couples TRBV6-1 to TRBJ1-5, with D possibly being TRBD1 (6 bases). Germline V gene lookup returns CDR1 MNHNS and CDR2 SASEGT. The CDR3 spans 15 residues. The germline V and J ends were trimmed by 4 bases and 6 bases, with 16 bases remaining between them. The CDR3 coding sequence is TGTGCCAGCAGTGGACTACAGGGTGCGGGTCAGCCCCAGCATTTT. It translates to CASSGLQGAGQPQHF.

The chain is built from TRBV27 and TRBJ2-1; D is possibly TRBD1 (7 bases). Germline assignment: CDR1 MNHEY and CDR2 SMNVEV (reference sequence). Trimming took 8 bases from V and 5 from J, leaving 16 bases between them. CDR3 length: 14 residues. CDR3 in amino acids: CASRQGGVNNEQFF. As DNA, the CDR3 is TGTGCCAGCCGGCAGGGGGGAGTGAACAATGAGCAGTTCTTC.

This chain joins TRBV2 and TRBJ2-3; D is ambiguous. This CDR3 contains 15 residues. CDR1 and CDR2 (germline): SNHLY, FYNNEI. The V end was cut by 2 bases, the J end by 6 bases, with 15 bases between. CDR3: CASSERWRTSDTQYF. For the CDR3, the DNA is TGTGCCAGCAGTGAAAGATGGCGGACCTCTGATACGCAGTATTTT.

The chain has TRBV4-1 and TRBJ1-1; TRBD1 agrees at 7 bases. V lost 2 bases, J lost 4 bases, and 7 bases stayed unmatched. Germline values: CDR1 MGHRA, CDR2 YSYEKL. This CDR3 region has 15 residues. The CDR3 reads CASSQTSAGGTEAFF. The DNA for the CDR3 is TGCGCCAGCAGCCAAACAAGTGCAGGGGGCACTGAAGCTTTCTTT.

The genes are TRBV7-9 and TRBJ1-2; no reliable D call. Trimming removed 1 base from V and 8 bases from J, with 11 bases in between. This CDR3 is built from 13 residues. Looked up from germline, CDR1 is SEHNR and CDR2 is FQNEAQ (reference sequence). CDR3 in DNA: TGTGCCAGCAGCTTAGATCCCATCCGGGGCTACACCTTC. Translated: CASSLDPIRGYTF.

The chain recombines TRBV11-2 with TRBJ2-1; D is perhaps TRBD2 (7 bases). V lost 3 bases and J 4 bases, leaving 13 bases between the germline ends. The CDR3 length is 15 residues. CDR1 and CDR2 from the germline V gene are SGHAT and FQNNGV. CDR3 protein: CASSFGGGGYNEQFF. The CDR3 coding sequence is TGTGCCAGCAGCTTTGGAGGGGGGGGGTACAATGAGCAGTTCTTC.

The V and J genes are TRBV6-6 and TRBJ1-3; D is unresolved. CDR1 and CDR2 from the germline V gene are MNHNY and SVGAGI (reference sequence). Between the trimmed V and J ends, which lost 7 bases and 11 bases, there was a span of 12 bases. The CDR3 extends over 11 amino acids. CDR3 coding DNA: TGTGCCAGCACTCGGGTGGGCGCCATATATTTT. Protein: CASTRVGAIYF.

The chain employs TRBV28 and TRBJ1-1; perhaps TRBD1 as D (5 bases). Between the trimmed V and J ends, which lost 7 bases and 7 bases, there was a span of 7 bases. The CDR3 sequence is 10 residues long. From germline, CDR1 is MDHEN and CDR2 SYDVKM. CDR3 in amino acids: CASKRGEAFF. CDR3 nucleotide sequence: TGTGCCAGCAAGAGGGGTGAAGCTTTCTTT.

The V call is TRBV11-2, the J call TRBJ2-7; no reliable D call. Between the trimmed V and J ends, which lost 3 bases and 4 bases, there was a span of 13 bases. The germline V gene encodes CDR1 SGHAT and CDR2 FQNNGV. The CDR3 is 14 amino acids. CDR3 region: CASSFDSFRYEQYF. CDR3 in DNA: TGTGCCAGCAGCTTTGATTCTTTCCGGTACGAGCAGTACTTC.

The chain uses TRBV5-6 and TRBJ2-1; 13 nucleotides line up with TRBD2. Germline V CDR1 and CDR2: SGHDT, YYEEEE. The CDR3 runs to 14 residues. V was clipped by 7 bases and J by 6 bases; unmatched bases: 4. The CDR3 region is CASLTSGRRNEQFF. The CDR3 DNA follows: TGTGCCAGCTTGACTAGCGGGAGGCGCAATGAGCAGTTCTTC. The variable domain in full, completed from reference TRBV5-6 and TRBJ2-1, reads DAGVTQSPTHLIKTRGQQVTLRCSPKSGHDTVSWYQQALGQGPQFIFQYYEEEERQRGNFPDRFSGHQFPNYSSELNVNALLLGDSALYLCASLTSGRRNEQFFGPGTRLTVL.

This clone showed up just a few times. CDR3 amino acids: CASRTTGQGNQPQHF. The CDR3 nucleotides are TGTGCCAGTAGAACCACGGGACAGGGCAATCAGCCCCAGCATTTT. J is TRBJ1-5 and V is TRBV19, with 8 bases fitting TRBD1. V was pared by 6 bases and J by 2 bases, with 6 bases of the junction left unmatched. Germline CDR1 and CDR2: LNHDA and SQIVND (reference sequence). The CDR3 loop spans 15 amino acids.

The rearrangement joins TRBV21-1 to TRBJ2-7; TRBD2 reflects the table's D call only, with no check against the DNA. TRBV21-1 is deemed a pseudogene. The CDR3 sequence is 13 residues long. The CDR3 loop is CASSKGRSYEQYF. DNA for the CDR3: TGTGCCAGCAGCAAAGGACGGAGTTACGAGCAGTACTTC.

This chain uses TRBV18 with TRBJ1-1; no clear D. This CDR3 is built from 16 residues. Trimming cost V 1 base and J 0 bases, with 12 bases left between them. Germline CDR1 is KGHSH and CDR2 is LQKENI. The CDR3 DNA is TGTGCCAGCTCACCACGGAGGAACTACATGAACACTGAAGCTTTCTTT. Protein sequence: CASSPRRNYMNTEAFF.

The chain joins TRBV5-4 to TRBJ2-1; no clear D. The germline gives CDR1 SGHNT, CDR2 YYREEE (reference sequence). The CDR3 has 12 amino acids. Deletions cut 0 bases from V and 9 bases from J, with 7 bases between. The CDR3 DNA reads TGTGCCAGCAGCTTGGATGGAGTTGAGCAGTTCTTC. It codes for CASSLDGVEQFF.

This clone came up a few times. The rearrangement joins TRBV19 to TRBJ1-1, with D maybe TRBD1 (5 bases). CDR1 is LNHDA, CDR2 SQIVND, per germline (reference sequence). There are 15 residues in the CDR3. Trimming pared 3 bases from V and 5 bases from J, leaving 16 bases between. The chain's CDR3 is CASSIRDGVMTEAFF. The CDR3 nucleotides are TGTGCCAGTAGTATCAGGGATGGTGTAATGACTGAAGCTTTCTTT.

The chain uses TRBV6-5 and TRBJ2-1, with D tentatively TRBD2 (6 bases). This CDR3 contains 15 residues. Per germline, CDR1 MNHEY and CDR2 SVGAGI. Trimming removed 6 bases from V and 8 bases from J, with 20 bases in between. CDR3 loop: CASSPSRGTGDEQFF. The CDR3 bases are TGTGCCAGCAGCCCCTCCCGAGGGACTGGGGATGAGCAGTTCTTC.

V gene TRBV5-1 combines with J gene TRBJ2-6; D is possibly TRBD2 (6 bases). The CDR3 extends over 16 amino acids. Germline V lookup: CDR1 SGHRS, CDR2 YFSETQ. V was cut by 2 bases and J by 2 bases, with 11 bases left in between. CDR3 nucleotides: TGCGCCAGCAGCTTCCCACCGGGGGCTGGGGCCAACGTCCTGACTTTC. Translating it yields CASSFPPGAGANVLTF.

As DNA, the CDR3 is TGTGCCAGCAGCACGGACAGAAATTCACCCCTCCACTTT. It encodes CASSTDRNSPLHF. The rearrangement links TRBV5-4 to TRBJ1-6, with D tentatively TRBD1 (6 bases). V lost 4 bases, J lost 7 bases, and 9 bases lay in between. The CDR3 sequence is 13 residues long. Germline V lookup: CDR1 SGHNT, CDR2 YYREEE (reference sequence).

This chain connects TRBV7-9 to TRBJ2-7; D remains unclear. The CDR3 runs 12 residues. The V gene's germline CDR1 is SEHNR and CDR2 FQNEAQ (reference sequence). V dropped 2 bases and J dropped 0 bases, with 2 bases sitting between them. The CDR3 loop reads CASSLTSYEQYF. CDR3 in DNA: TGTGCCAGCAGCTTAACCTCCTACGAGCAGTACTTC.

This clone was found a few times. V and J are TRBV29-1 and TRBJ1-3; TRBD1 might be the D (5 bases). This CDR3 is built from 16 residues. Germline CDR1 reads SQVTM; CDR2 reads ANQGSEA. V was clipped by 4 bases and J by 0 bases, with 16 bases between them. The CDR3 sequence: CSVVQGLDPSGNTIYF. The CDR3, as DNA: TGCAGCGTTGTTCAGGGCCTGGACCCCTCTGGAAACACCATATATTTT.

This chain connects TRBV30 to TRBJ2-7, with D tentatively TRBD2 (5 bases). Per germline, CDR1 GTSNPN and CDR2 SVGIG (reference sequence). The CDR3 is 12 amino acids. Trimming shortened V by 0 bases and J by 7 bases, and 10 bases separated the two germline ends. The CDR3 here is CAWSVDGLEQYF. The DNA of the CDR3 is TGTGCCTGGAGTGTCGACGGACTTGAGCAGTACTTC. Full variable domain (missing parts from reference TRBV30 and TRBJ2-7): SQTIHQWPATLVQPVGSPLSLECTVEGTSNPNLYWYRQAAGRGLQLLFYSVGIGQISSEVPQNLSASRPQDRQFILSSKKLLLSDSGFYLCAWSVDGLEQYFGPGTRLTVT.

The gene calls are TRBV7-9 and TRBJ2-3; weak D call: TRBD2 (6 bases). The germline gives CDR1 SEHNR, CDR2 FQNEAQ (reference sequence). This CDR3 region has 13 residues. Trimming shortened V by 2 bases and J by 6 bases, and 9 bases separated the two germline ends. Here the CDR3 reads CASSLPGVDTQYF. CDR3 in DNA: TGTGCCAGCAGCTTACCGGGGGTGGATACGCAGTATTTT. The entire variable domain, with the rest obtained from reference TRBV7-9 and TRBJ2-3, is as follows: DTGVSQNPRHKITKRGQNVTFRCDPISEHNRLYWYRQTLGQGPEFLTYFQNEAQLEKSRLLSDRFSAERPKGSFSTLEIQRTEQGDSAMYLCASSLPGVDTQYFGPGTRLTVL.

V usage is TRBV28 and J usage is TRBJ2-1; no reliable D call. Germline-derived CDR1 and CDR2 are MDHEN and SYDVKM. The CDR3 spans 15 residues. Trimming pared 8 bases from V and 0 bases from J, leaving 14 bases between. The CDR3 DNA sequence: TGTGCCAGCGTAGGGTATAGTGGCTCCTACAATGAGCAGTTCTTC. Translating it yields CASVGYSGSYNEQFF.

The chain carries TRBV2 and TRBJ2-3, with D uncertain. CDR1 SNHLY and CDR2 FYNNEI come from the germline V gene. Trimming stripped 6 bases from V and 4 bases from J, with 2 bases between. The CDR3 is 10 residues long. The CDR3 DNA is TGTGCCAGCAGAGCAGATACGCAGTATTTT. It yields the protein CASRADTQYF. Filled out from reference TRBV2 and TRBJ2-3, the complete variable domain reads EPEVTQTPSHQVTQMGQEVILRCVPISNHLYFYWYRQILGQKVEFLVSFYNNEISEKSEIFDDQFSVERPDGSNFTLKIRSTKLEDSAMYFCASRADTQYFGPGTRLTVL.

The CDR3 DNA reads as TGTGCCAGCAGTTTCAGGCTTAGCGGGGGGGCTTACAATGAGCAGTTCTTC. Residues: CASSFRLSGGAYNEQFF. The chain recombines TRBV9 with TRBJ2-1; TRBD2 agrees at 11 bases. The length of the CDR3 is 17 residues. J was trimmed by 4 bases and V by 5 bases; bases with no gene match: 11. Germline CDR1 is SGDLS and CDR2 is YYNGEE.

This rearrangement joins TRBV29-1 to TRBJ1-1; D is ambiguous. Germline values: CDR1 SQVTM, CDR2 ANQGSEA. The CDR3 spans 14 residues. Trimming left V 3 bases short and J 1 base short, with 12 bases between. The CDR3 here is CSVDDGWRNTEAFF. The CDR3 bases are TGCAGCGTTGACGACGGGTGGAGGAACACTGAAGCTTTCTTT.

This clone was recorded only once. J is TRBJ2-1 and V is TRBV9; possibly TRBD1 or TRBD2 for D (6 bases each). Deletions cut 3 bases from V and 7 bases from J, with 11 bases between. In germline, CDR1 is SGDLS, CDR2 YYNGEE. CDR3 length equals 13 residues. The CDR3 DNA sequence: TGTGCCAGCAGCGGGGGGGCCAAAAATGAGCAGTTCTTC. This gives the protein CASSGGAKNEQFF. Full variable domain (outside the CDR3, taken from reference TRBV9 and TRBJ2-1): DSGVTQTPKHLITATGQRVTLRCSPRSGDLSVYWYQQSLDQGLQFLIQYYNGEERAKGNILERFSAQQFPDLHSELNLSSLELGDSALYFCASSGGAKNEQFFGPGTRLTVL.